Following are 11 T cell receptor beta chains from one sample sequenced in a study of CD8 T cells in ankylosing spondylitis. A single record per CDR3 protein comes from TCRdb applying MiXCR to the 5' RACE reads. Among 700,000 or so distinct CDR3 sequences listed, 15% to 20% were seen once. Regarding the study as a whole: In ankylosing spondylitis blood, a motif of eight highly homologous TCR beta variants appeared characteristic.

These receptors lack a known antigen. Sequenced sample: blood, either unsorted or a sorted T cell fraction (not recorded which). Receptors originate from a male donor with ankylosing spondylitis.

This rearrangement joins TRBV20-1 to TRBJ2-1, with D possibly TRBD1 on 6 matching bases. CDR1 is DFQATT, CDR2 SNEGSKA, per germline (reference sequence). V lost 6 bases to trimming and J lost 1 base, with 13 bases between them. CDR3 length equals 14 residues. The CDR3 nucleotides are TGCAGTGCCCCCGGGACATCATCCTACAATGAGCAGTTCTTC. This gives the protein CSAPGTSSYNEQFF.

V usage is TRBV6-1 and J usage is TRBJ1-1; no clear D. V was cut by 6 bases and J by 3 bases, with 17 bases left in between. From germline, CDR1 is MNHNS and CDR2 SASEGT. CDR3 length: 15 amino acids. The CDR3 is CASSQAIIRDTEAFF. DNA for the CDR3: TGTGCCAGCAGCCAAGCAATAATCCGAGACACTGAAGCTTTCTTT.

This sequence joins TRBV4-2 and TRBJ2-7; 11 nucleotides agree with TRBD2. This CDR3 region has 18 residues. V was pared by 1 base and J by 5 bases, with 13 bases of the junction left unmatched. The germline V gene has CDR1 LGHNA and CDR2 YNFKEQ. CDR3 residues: CASSQATSGSLVIDEQYF. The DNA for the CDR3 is TGTGCCAGCAGCCAAGCCACTAGCGGGAGCCTAGTTATCGACGAGCAGTACTTC.

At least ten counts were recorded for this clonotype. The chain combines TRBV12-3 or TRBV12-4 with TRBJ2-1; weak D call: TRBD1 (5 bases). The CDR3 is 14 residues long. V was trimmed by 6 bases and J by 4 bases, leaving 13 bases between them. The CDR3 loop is CASSSPRQYNEQFF. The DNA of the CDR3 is TGTGCCAGCAGCTCCCCCAGACAGTACAATGAGCAGTTCTTC.

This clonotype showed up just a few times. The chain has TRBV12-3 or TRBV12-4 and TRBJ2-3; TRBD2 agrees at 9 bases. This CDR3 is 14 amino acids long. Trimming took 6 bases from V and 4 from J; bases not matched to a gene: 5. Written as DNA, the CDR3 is TGTGCCAGCAGCTCTGCGGGAGGGGCAGATACGCAGTATTTT. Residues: CASSSAGGADTQYF.

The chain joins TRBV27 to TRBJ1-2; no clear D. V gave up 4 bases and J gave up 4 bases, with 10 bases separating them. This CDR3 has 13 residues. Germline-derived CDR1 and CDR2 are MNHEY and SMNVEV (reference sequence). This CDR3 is CASSYLDGYGYTF. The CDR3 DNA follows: TGTGCCAGCAGTTATCTGGACGGCTATGGCTACACCTTC.

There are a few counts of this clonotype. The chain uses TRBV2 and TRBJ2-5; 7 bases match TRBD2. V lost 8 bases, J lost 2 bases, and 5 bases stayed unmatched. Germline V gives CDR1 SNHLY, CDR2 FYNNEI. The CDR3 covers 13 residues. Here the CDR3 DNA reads TGTGCCAGCGGGAGGGAACGTCAAGAGACCCAGTACTTC. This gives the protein CASGRERQETQYF.

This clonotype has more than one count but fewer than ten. CDR3 sequence (DNA): TGTGCCAGCAGCAGAAGGGTCTCTGGGGCCAACGTCCTGACTTTC. This codes for CASSRRVSGANVLTF. The chain links TRBV2 to TRBJ2-6; D remains ambiguous. CDR1 is SNHLY, CDR2 FYNNEI, per germline. The CDR3 is 15 amino acids. V gave up 6 bases and J gave up 0 bases, with 9 bases separating them.

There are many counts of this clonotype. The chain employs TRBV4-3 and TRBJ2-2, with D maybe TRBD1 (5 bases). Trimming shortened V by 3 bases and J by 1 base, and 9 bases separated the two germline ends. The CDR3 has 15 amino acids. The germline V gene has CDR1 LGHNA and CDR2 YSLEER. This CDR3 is CASSHFTGNTGELFF. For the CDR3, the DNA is TGCGCCAGCAGCCACTTCACAGGGAACACCGGGGAGCTGTTTTTT.

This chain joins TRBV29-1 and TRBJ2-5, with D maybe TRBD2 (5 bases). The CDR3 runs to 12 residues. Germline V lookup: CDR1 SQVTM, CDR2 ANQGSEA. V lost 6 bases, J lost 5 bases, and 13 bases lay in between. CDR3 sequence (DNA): TGCAGCGTGCAGGACTTATACGAGACCCAGTACTTC. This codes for CSVQDLYETQYF.

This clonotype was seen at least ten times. CDR3 sequence (DNA): TGTGCCAGCAGCTTAAACCGGGGGCCTAAATACGAGCAGTACTTC. Translated: CASSLNRGPKYEQYF. The chain is built from TRBV7-2 and TRBJ2-7, with D tentatively TRBD1 or TRBD2 (6 bases each). V shed 2 bases and J shed 4 bases, with 15 bases lying between them. The CDR3 extends over 15 amino acids. CDR1 and CDR2 (germline): SGHTA, FQGNSA.